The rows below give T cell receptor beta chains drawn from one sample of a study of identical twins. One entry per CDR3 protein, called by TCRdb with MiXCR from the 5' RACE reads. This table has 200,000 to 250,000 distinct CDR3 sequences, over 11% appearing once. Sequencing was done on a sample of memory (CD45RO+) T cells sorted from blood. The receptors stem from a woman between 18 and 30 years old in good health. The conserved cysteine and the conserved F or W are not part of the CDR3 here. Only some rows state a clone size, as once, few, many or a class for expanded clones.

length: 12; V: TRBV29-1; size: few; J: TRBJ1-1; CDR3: SVSARTGPTEAF
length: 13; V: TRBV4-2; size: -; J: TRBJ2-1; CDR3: ASSQEGASYNEQF
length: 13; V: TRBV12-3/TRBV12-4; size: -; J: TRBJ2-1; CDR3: ASRTERASYNEQF
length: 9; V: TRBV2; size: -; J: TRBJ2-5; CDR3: ASRVHASQY
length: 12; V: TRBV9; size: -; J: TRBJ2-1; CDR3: ASSGSGGEDEQF
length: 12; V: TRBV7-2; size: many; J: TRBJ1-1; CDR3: ASSQWTGPTEAF
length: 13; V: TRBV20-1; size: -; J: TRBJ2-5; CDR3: SAASDPPREDTQY
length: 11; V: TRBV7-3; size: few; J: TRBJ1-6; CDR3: ASSFYRVSPLH
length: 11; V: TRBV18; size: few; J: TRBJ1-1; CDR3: ASSGQGGAEAF
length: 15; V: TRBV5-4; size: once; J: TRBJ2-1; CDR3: ASSFLAGVGTYNEQF
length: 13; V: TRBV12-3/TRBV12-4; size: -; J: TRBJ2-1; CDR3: ASRPRGGSYNEQF
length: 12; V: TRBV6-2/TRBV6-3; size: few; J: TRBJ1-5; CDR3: ASKVQQALQPQH
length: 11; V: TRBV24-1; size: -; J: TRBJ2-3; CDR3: ASGTGATDTQY
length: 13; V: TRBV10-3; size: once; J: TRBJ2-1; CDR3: AISRQELLDNEQF
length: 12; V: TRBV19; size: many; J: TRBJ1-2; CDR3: ASSIDRTGYGYT
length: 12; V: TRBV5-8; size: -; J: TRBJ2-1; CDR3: ASLGGRGYNEQF
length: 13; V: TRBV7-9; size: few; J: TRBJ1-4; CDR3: ASSPVGQANEKLF
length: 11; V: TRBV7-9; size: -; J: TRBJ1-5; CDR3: ASSYDRVTPQH
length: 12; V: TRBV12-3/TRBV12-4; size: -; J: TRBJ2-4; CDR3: ASSPRQGGNIQY
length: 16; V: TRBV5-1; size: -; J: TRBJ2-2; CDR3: ASSFRLGQGTKSGELF
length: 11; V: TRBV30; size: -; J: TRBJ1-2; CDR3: AWKGARVYGYT
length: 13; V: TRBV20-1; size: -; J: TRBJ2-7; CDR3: SARGSERAWGEQY
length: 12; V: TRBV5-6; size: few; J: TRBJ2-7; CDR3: ASSFLGQGREQY
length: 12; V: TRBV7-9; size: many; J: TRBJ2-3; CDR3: ASSLRREGDTQY
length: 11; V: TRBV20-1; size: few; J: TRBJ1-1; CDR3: SALTPLNTEAF
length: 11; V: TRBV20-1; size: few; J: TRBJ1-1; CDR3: SARWATNTEAF
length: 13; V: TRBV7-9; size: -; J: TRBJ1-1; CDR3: ASSLGAAYYTEAF
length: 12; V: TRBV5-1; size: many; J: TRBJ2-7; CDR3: ASSYRDRPYEQY
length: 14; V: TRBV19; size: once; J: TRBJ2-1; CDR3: ASRPSSGSSYNEQF
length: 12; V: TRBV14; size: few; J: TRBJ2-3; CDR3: ASSRRWSTDTQY
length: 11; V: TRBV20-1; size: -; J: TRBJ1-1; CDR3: SATTGMGTEAF
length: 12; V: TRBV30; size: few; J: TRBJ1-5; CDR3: AWIDRVSNQPQH
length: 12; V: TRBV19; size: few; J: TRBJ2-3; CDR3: ASSIRVGTDTQY